The T cell receptor (beta chain) under discussion was sequenced for a study of blood T cell repertoires in COVID-19 (dated by TCRdb to 2018 to 2020). For the study in its entirety: The collaborator samples originated in the United States, Italy and Spain and spanned the acute and convalescent phases of COVID-19. The material from the prospective study consisted of cDNA or gDNA derived from T cells, B-cell-depleted T cells, or PBMCs. The dataset comprised deeply sampled blood TCRbeta repertoires from subjects exposed to, actively infected with, or recovered from COVID-19. A freely available public database, intended as a resource for researchers studying the immune response to SARS-CoV-2, is where the repertoires were released. Samples came from the ongoing ImmuneRACE study (first 160 participants) plus 1,254 subjects from 6 global collaborators. A de-identified subject ID, COVID-19 status, age in years and sex were almost always included in the sample metadata. HLA class I and class II types, where available, came from metadata supplied by the sample provider rather than from assay-based typing.

Results and caveats for the whole study, not just this receptor: How much clinical and demographic metadata was included differed by source and by participant, and the metadata was provided uncurated.

TCRbeta CDR3 regions were amplified from genomic DNA by means of the immunoSEQ Assay, a bias-controlled multiplex PCR. Per the original workflow: The number of nucleated cells in each sample was estimated from the amplification of reference gene primers within the assay. Sequence reads were collapsed and filtered to measure the absolute abundance of every unique TCRbeta CDR3 rearrangement. For each sample, productive Simpson clonality was calculated as the square root of Simpson's diversity index across productive rearrangements. Here the immuneACCESS table is served through TCRdb, limited to in-frame sequences with V and J called. Missing clones are a known gap in these copies; in checked studies unresolved V genes cover under half, and the rest lacks a known reason. V, J and clone size derive from that table, while D and trimming were established from the DNA sequence. A total of about 190,000 clones appear in this sample, 78% of them only once. The ten largest clonotypes hold under 3.5% of the sample.

Comments on this clone: It lacks a known antigen. Base-call qualities are not available, and no considerably larger clone is one nucleotide away.

The CDR3 measures 14 amino acids from cysteine to phenylalanine. Solely the CDR3 DNA is kept, with 42 bases framed from the first base. Unmatched junction bases come to 9, with V trimmed by 6 bases and J by 7 bases. Looking up the germline V gene (reference sequence) yields CDR1 LNHDA and CDR2 SQIVND. The collaborating institutions used their own protocols to collect whole blood in K2EDTA tubes. For TCRbeta analysis, collaborators shipped samples as frozen whole blood, isolated PBMCs, or DNA extracted from either of those sample types. The sequence was collected from an elderly woman with active or convalescent COVID-19. This receptor chain uses TRBV19 and TRBJ2-1; 7 bases in the junction line up with TRBD1. Material for sequencing was peripheral blood. The base sequence is TGTGCCAGTAGGCGACAGGTACAGGGGAATGAGCAGTTCTTC. Its protein product is CASRRQVQGNEQFF.